The 15 T cell receptor beta chains presented below share a single source sample, sequenced in a study of cytomegalovirus exposure and HLA in healthy donors. Primers included in the PCR were 60 Vbeta and 13 Jbeta primers. Sequencing used immunoSEQ multiplex PCR; TCRdb keeps in-frame clones, though not all of them. The sample's table shows about 55,000 clones. The sequenced material came from PBMCs. All receptors derive from a man aged 50 or older in good health and CMV-seropositive.

The genes are TRBV5-1 and TRBJ1-1; possible D gene TRBD1, 5 bases. This CDR3 is 16 amino acids long. In germline, CDR1 is SGHRS, CDR2 YFSETQ. V was shortened by 4 bases and J by 0 bases, with 16 bases between the two germline ends. The CDR3 loop reads CASSPGHTILNTEAFF. DNA of the CDR3: TGCGCCAGCAGCCCAGGACACACGATCCTGAACACTGAAGCTTTCTTT.

V usage is TRBV4-2 and J usage is TRBJ2-1, with a tentative D call TRBD1 (6 bases). The V gene lost 9 bases and the J gene lost 5 bases, with 17 bases spanning the gap. From germline, CDR1 is LGHNA and CDR2 YNFKEQ. CDR3 size: 14 residues. CDR3 sequence: CASRGMRGDNEQFF. The CDR3 coding sequence is TGTGCCAGTAGGGGGATGCGAGGTGACAATGAGCAGTTCTTC.

The V call is TRBV4-2, the J call TRBJ1-2; the D is unclear. V shed 0 bases and J shed 7 bases, with 15 bases lying between them. In germline, CDR1 is LGHNA, CDR2 YNFKEQ. The CDR3 loop spans 15 amino acids. The CDR3 is CASSQDSPKSSGYTF. The CDR3 nucleotides read TGTGCCAGCAGCCAAGACTCCCCCAAGTCGAGTGGCTACACCTTC.

This chain joins TRBV6-5 and TRBJ2-2; 11 bases fit TRBD1. CDR1 and CDR2 (germline): MNHEY, SVGAGI. This CDR3 spans 15 amino acids. With V trimmed by 6 bases and J by 4 bases, 4 bases remained unmatched. The CDR3 spells CASSGQGAITGELFF. CDR3 nucleotides: TGTGCCAGCAGCGGACAGGGGGCGATCACCGGGGAGCTGTTTTTT.

V is TRBV7-2 and J is TRBJ2-1; TRBD2 matches at 10 bases. The CDR3 spans 15 residues. Germline-derived CDR1 and CDR2 are SGHTA and FQGNSA. The trim removed 3 bases at V and 10 bases at J, leaving 9 bases unmatched. CDR3 in DNA: TGTGCCAGCAGCTTGCGGTCTAGCGGGGGACGGGAGCAGTTCTTC. This encodes CASSLRSSGGREQFF.

This rearrangement joins TRBV6-1 to TRBJ2-1; 10 positions match TRBD1. The CDR3 loop spans 13 amino acids. V shed 6 bases, J shed 6 bases, and the junction held 2 bases outside the gene matches. CDR1 is MNHNS and CDR2 is SASEGT in the germline V gene. CDR3 amino acids: CASRRTGGNEQFF. The CDR3 DNA sequence: TGTGCCAGCAGGAGGACAGGGGGCAATGAGCAGTTCTTC.

V is TRBV18 and J is TRBJ2-7, with 7 bases aligning to TRBD1. This CDR3 comprises 14 residues. The germline V gene has CDR1 KGHSH and CDR2 LQKENI. The ends lost 5 bases at V and 7 bases at J; junction bases unmatched: 11. The CDR3: CASSFSGTVREQYF. The CDR3 nucleotides are TGTGCCAGCTCATTTTCCGGGACAGTGAGGGAGCAGTACTTC.

J is TRBJ1-2 and V is TRBV7-2; D is perhaps TRBD1 (5 bases). V lost 1 base and J lost 2, with 8 bases in between. This CDR3 has 14 residues. CDR1 SGHTA and CDR2 FQGNSA come from the germline V gene. The CDR3 DNA reads as TGTGCCAGCAGCTTAGTTGCAGGGAACTATGGCTACACCTTC. This codes for CASSLVAGNYGYTF.

The chain recombines TRBV19 with TRBJ2-7; D uncertain. V lost 6 bases to trimming and J lost 2 bases, with 11 bases between them. This CDR3 is built from 13 residues. Germline V gene data show CDR1 as LNHDA and CDR2 as SQIVND (reference sequence). The CDR3 DNA sequence: TGTGCCAGTAGCTACCGGGTCGCCTACGAGCAGTACTTC. Its protein product is CASSYRVAYEQYF.

Here the CDR3 reads CASSSSGRLAGVRQFF. In nucleotides, the CDR3 is TGTGCCAGCAGCTCAAGCGGTCGTCTAGCGGGAGTCCGGCAGTTCTTC. The genes are TRBV7-8 and TRBJ2-1, with TRBD2 matching over 10 bases. There are 16 residues in the CDR3. V lost 4 bases to trimming and J lost 12 bases; unmatched junction nucleotides: 15. CDR1 is SGHVS and CDR2 is FQNEAQ in the germline V gene. The complete variable domain, with remaining parts taken from reference TRBV7-8 and TRBJ2-1, reads GAGVSQSPRYKVAKRGQDVALRCDPISGHVSLFWYQQALGQGPEFLTYFQNEAQLDKSGLPSDRFFAERPEGSVSTLKIQRTQQEDSAVYLCASSSSGRLAGVRQFFGPGTRLTVL.

The V and J genes are TRBV6-5 and TRBJ2-7, with 10 nucleotides matching TRBD2. V lost 7 bases to trimming and J lost 4 bases; unmatched junction nucleotides: 4. Germline values: CDR1 MNHEY, CDR2 SVGAGI. The CDR3 is 13 residues long. The DNA for the CDR3 is TGTGCCAGCAAGCGGGAGGGCCTATACGAGCAGTACTTC. This translates into CASKREGLYEQYF.

The chain links TRBV5-5 to TRBJ2-3, with 7 bases matching TRBD2. V was clipped by 3 bases and J by 3 bases; unmatched bases: 4. This CDR3 comprises 14 residues. Germline CDR1 is SGHKS and CDR2 is YYEKEE (reference sequence). CDR3 bases: TGTGCCAGCAGCTGGGAGGGCCGGACAGATACGCAGTATTTT. Protein product: CASSWEGRTDTQYF.

This chain uses TRBV4-1 with TRBJ1-2; D might be TRBD1 (5 bases). Germline V gives CDR1 MGHRA, CDR2 YSYEKL. Deletions cut 2 bases from V and 0 bases from J, with 10 bases between. The CDR3 is 15 amino acids. CDR3 nucleotide sequence: TGCGCCAGCAGCCAAATGCCACAGGCTAACTATGGCTACACCTTC. Its translation is CASSQMPQANYGYTF.

The chain joins TRBV5-8 to TRBJ1-4; 9 bases align to TRBD1. V lost 0 bases to trimming and J lost 8 bases; unmatched junction nucleotides: 17. The CDR3 contains 19 residues. Germline V gene lookup returns CDR1 SGHTS and CDR2 YDEGEE. The CDR3, as DNA: TGTGCCAGCAGCTTGGTTCCGGGACAGGGACCTACACTCCAGGAAAAACTGTTTTTT. It is translated as CASSLVPGQGPTLQEKLFF.

The chain combines TRBV5-6 with TRBJ1-4, with D maybe TRBD1 (6 bases). The V gene lost 0 bases and the J gene lost 3 bases, with 21 bases spanning the gap. Germline V gene lookup returns CDR1 SGHDT and CDR2 YYEEEE. The CDR3 runs to 19 residues. DNA of the CDR3: TGTGCCAGCAGCTTGGGATACGGGGGGCAGAAAGGAGCTAATGAAAAACTGTTTTTT. This sequence encodes CASSLGYGGQKGANEKLFF.